These 27 T cell receptor beta chains share one sample of origin, sequenced in a study of control samples from healthy donors and cancer patients. Here immunoSEQ multiplex PCR was the method, and the copy in TCRdb shows in-frame clones only, minus some. The sample has around 250,000 clones; roughly 82% are singletons. Material for sequencing was PBMCs. Source of these receptors: a woman aged 60-70 years with lung cancer.

Regarding this clone: Other DNA sequences in this specimen translate into the identical CDR3. CDR3 protein: CASSLQGNTGELFF. CDR3 nucleotides: TGCGCCAGCAGCTTGCAGGGGAACACCGGGGAGCTGTTTTTT. V is TRBV5-1 and J is TRBJ2-2; TRBD1 is a possible D gene (5 bases). This CDR3 has 14 residues. Trimming shortened V by 1 base and J by 1 base, and 5 bases separated the two germline ends. From germline, CDR1 is SGHRS and CDR2 YFSETQ.

The chain uses TRBV28 and TRBJ2-1, with D possibly being TRBD1 (6 bases). The CDR3 is made up of 13 amino acids. The germline gives CDR1 MDHEN, CDR2 SYDVKM. V lost 2 bases and J lost 9, with 11 bases in between. The CDR3, as DNA: TGTGCCAGCAGTTTAAAACAGGGAACTGAGCAGTTCTTC. Its translation: CASSLKQGTEQFF.

The chain joins TRBV27 to TRBJ1-6, with D possibly matching TRBD1 (6 bases). CDR3 size: 17 residues. Per germline, CDR1 MNHEY and CDR2 SMNVEV (reference sequence). Trimming left V 6 bases short and J 7 bases short, with 22 bases between. CDR3 DNA sequence: TGTGCCAGCAGGCCGGGGGACAATCGTATTTGGAATTCACCCCTCCACTTT. Protein product: CASRPGDNRIWNSPLHF.

The chain carries TRBV24-1 and TRBJ1-1; TRBD1 is a possible D gene (6 bases). Germline V CDR1 and CDR2: KGHDR, SFDVKD. V was trimmed by 3 bases and J by 0 bases, leaving 7 bases between them. This CDR3 is 14 amino acids long. CDR3 nucleotides: TGTGCCACCAGTGATGGGACATTGAACACTGAAGCTTTCTTT. The encoded protein is CATSDGTLNTEAFF.

The chain combines TRBV5-1 with TRBJ1-6; TRBD1 matches at 7 bases. V shed 0 bases, J shed 7 bases, and the junction held 4 bases outside the gene matches. CDR3 size: 15 residues. CDR1 SGHRS and CDR2 YFSETQ come from the germline V gene. The CDR3 DNA sequence: TGCGCCAGCAGCTTGGGACAGGGAACCAATTCACCCCTCCACTTT. Translating gives CASSLGQGTNSPLHF.

This chain uses TRBV20-1 with TRBJ2-5; 15 bases are shared with TRBD2. Unmatched junction bases numbered 16, after V lost 3 bases and J lost 5 bases. The CDR3 covers 19 residues. The germline V gene has CDR1 DFQATT and CDR2 SNEGSKA (reference sequence). The DNA for the CDR3 is TGCAGTGCTAGTGCCGGACTAGCGGGGGGGCCGGGCCTCGGGGAGACCCAGTACTTC. This translates into CSASAGLAGGPGLGETQYF.

The genes are TRBV7-3 and TRBJ1-2; TRBD1 matches at 10 bases. J lost 5 bases, V lost 4 bases, and 7 bases had no gene match. From germline, CDR1 is SGHTA and CDR2 FQGTGA. The CDR3 runs to 15 residues. CDR3 sequence: CASSSGQGKMYGYTF. CDR3 sequence (DNA): TGTGCCAGCAGCTCGGGACAGGGGAAAATGTATGGCTACACCTTC.

The chain links TRBV4-2 to TRBJ2-1, with 13 nucleotides matching TRBD2. The CDR3 length is 17 residues. Germline-derived CDR1 and CDR2 are LGHNA and YNFKEQ. The trim removed 1 base at V and 8 bases at J, leaving 8 bases unmatched. The CDR3 loop reads CASSQGMGLAGMDEQFF. CDR3 sequence (DNA): TGTGCCAGCAGCCAAGGGATGGGACTAGCGGGAATGGATGAGCAGTTCTTC.

The rearrangement joins TRBV27 to TRBJ1-5, with TRBD1 as a possible D gene (6 bases). The CDR3 runs 14 residues. The V end was cut by 5 bases, the J end by 7 bases, with 15 bases between. Germline V gene lookup returns CDR1 MNHEY and CDR2 SMNVEV (reference sequence). Here the CDR3 DNA reads TGTGCCAGCAGTCTTACAGGGCGAAGCCAGCCCCAGCATTTT. As protein: CASSLTGRSQPQHF.

The J gene is TRBJ1-1, the V gene TRBV7-3; TRBD1 agrees at 8 bases. The CDR3 totals 14 residues. V was clipped by 5 bases and J by 3 bases; unmatched bases: 5. Germline CDR1 is SGHTA and CDR2 is FQGTGA. CDR3 in amino acids: CASSGQGKYTEAFF. Here the CDR3 DNA reads TGTGCCAGCAGCGGACAGGGTAAGTACACTGAAGCTTTCTTT.

The rearrangement links TRBV5-4 to TRBJ1-2, with D perhaps TRBD1 (6 bases). This CDR3 contains 15 residues. V shed 0 bases and J shed 5 bases, with 14 bases lying between them. Germline CDR1 and CDR2: SGHNT and YYREEE (reference sequence). Here the CDR3 reads CASSLGGRGDYGYTF. The CDR3 nucleotides read TGTGCCAGCAGCTTGGGCGGCAGGGGAGATTATGGCTACACCTTC.

This chain connects TRBV2 to TRBJ1-1, with 8 bases aligning to TRBD1. CDR1 and CDR2 (germline): SNHLY, FYNNEI. The CDR3 contains 12 residues. V dropped 9 bases and J dropped 9; count of bases not matched to a gene: 9. CDR3 loop: CASVSRDRKAFF. DNA for the CDR3: TGTGCCAGTGTATCCCGGGACAGGAAAGCTTTCTTT.

Many counts were recorded for this clone. J is TRBJ2-1 and V is TRBV7-9; TRBD2 matches 8 bases. Germline V CDR1 and CDR2: SEHNR, FQNEAQ (reference sequence). V was pared by 4 bases and J by 9 bases, with 11 bases of the junction left unmatched. The CDR3 runs 15 residues. CDR3 region: CASSSHVSGTSEQFF. In nucleotides, the CDR3 is TGTGCCAGCAGCTCCCACGTTAGCGGGACGTCTGAGCAGTTCTTC.

The chain recombines TRBV6-5 with TRBJ1-3; D not certain. The length of the CDR3 is 13 residues. Germline CDR1 is MNHEY and CDR2 is SVGAGI. Trimming removed 2 bases at V and 7 bases at J, with 9 bases between. Written as DNA, the CDR3 is TGTGCCAGCAGTTACGACCCGCGGAACACCATATATTTT. The encoded protein is CASSYDPRNTIYF.

As for this clone: This sequence may be a read error, since a much larger clone differs from it by one base. The chain carries TRBV11-3 and TRBJ1-1, with D maybe TRBD1 (6 bases). Germline lookup yields CDR1 SGHNT and CDR2 YENEEA. This CDR3 region has 13 residues. With 2 bases removed from V and 3 bases from J, the gap between germline ends came to 7 bases. The CDR3 sequence: CASSLSGDTEAFF. The CDR3 coding sequence is TGTGCCAGCAGCTTATCAGGGGACACTGAAGCTTTCTTT. Using reference TRBV11-3 and TRBJ1-1 for the parts outside the CDR3, the full variable domain is EAGVVQSPRYKIIEKKQPVAFWCNPISGHNTLYWYLQNLGQGPELLIRYENEEAVDDSQLPKDRFSAERLKGVDSTLKIQPAELGDSAVYLCASSLSGDTEAFFGQGTRLTVV.

V and J are TRBV15 and TRBJ2-1; perhaps TRBD2 as D (5 bases). Germline CDR1 LNHNV, CDR2 YYDKDF (reference sequence). The CDR3 consists of 15 residues. Between the trimmed V and J ends, which lost 6 bases and 5 bases, there was a span of 17 bases. The CDR3 reads CATSPLYSAHNEQFF. The DNA for the CDR3 is TGTGCCACCAGTCCCTTGTATAGCGCTCACAATGAGCAGTTCTTC.

This clone has only one observation. The rearrangement links TRBV10-3 to TRBJ2-3; perhaps TRBD2 as D (6 bases). The CDR3 covers 15 residues. The V end lost 0 bases, the J end lost 0 bases, and 7 bases lay between the germline ends. Per germline, CDR1 ENHRY and CDR2 SYGVKD. CDR3 nucleotides: TGTGCCATCAGTGAGTCCGGGGGAAGCACAGATACGCAGTATTTT. Translation: CAISESGGSTDTQYF.

The V gene is TRBV13, the J gene TRBJ2-5, with TRBD1 as a possible D gene (6 bases). V was shortened by 8 bases and J by 7 bases, with 11 bases between the two germline ends. From germline, CDR1 is PRHDT and CDR2 FYEKMQ (reference sequence). This CDR3 is 11 amino acids long. CDR3 nucleotide sequence: TGTGCCAGCGGGCAGGGGACGACCCAGTACTTC. Amino acid sequence: CASGQGTTQYF.

The V and J genes are TRBV12-3 or TRBV12-4 and TRBJ2-5; weak D call: TRBD2 (5 bases). V lost 3 bases to trimming and J lost 3 bases, with 8 bases between them. CDR3 length: 13 amino acids. In DNA form, the CDR3 reads TGTGCCAGCAGTTTTAGGCGGGAAGAGACCCAGTACTTC. This sequence encodes CASSFRREETQYF.

The chain employs TRBV2 and TRBJ1-2; no reliable D call. Between the trimmed V and J ends, which lost 7 bases and 1 base, there was a span of 10 bases. CDR1 SNHLY and CDR2 FYNNEI come from the germline V gene. This CDR3 is 13 amino acids long. The CDR3 is CASNRDLNYGYTF. The CDR3 DNA reads as TGTGCCAGCAACAGAGACCTTAACTATGGCTACACCTTC.

V is TRBV30 and J is TRBJ2-2; D remains unclear. The ends were cut back, 4 bases at V and 7 bases at J, with 13 bases in the middle. The CDR3 totals 13 residues. Looked up from germline, CDR1 is GTSNPN and CDR2 is SVGIG (reference sequence). The CDR3 reads CAWTVTAVGELFF. The CDR3 bases are TGTGCCTGGACCGTAACGGCGGTCGGGGAGCTGTTTTTT.

This chain connects TRBV27 to TRBJ1-4; 9 bases map to TRBD1. The CDR3 is 13 residues long. The trim removed 9 bases at V and 6 bases at J, leaving 5 bases unmatched. Germline CDR1 MNHEY, CDR2 SMNVEV (reference sequence). The CDR3 nucleotides read TGTGCCAGTAGGGGGACAGGGTATGAAAAACTGTTTTTT. Encoded protein: CASRGTGYEKLFF. The whole variable domain, filled in from reference TRBV27 and TRBJ1-4, reads EAQVTQNPRYLITVTGKKLTVTCSQNMNHEYMSWYRQDPGLGLRQIYYSMNVEVTDKGDVPEGYKVSRKEKRNFPLILESPSPNQTSLYFCASRGTGYEKLFFGSGTQLSVL.

This clone appeared a single time. The chain uses TRBV3-1 (or the pseudogene TRBV3-2) and TRBJ1-2, with TRBD1 as a possible D gene (5 bases). The V gene's germline CDR1 is LGHDT and CDR2 YNNKEL (reference sequence). The CDR3 spans 17 residues. Trimming took 4 bases from V and 2 from J, leaving 20 bases between them. This CDR3 reads CASSPTSPDTLNYGYTF. CDR3 bases: TGTGCCAGCAGCCCAACCTCACCGGACACACTAAACTATGGCTACACCTTC.

J is TRBJ2-3 and V is TRBV24-1, with 8 positions matching TRBD2. V was clipped by 3 bases and J by 4 bases; unmatched bases: 5. Germline V gene sequence: CDR1 KGHDR, CDR2 SFDVKD. The CDR3 is 15 amino acids. As DNA, the CDR3 is TGTGCCACCAGTGATCCGCGGGGGGCTGCAGATACGCAGTATTTT. It is translated as CATSDPRGAADTQYF.

About this clone: Other DNA sequences within the sample encode an identical CDR3. The chain joins TRBV12-3 or TRBV12-4 to TRBJ1-1, with D hard to call. The CDR3 totals 13 residues. V dropped 3 bases and J dropped 1 base, with 6 bases sitting between them. This CDR3 reads CASSFAANTEAFF. CDR3 DNA sequence: TGTGCCAGCAGTTTTGCAGCGAACACTGAAGCTTTCTTT.

The chain employs TRBV28 and TRBJ1-2, with 8 bases that match TRBD1. The V gene's germline CDR1 is MDHEN and CDR2 SYDVKM. The V gene end was trimmed by 5 bases and the J gene end by 0 bases; junction bases not matched to a gene: 5. CDR3 length equals 15 residues. CDR3 region: CASSIYRGANYGYTF. In nucleotides, the CDR3 is TGTGCCAGCAGTATCTACAGGGGGGCTAACTATGGCTACACCTTC.

The chain uses TRBV5-6 and TRBJ2-1; TRBD1 agrees at 7 bases. Per the germline V gene, CDR1 is SGHDT and CDR2 is YYEEEE. This CDR3 contains 16 residues. With 4 bases clipped from V and 3 bases from J, the junction kept 10 bases outside the gene matches. This CDR3 is CASSGGQAPHYNEQFF. DNA of the CDR3: TGTGCCAGCAGCGGTGGACAGGCGCCTCACTACAATGAGCAGTTCTTC.